This entry is about one T cell receptor (beta chain). The record originates from a study of blood T cell repertoires in COVID-19. Across the study: PBMCs, B-cell-depleted T cells, or T cells were the source of the cDNA or gDNA that made up the material.

Per the germline V gene, CDR1 is LNHDA and CDR2 is SQIVND (reference sequence). The CDR3 sequence is 14 residues long. The junction had 4 bases not matched to a gene; V was cut back by 9 bases and J by 4 bases. As handled by the study authors: Reference gene primer amplification yielded estimated nucleated cell counts. Generated by immunoSEQ multiplex PCR, the TCRdb table keeps only in-frame clones and is missing some. V and J calls and clone size are given by that table; D and trimming were obtained from the DNA. The table has about 190,000 clones, less than 85% seen once. The V and J genes are TRBV19 and TRBJ1-5; 12 nucleotides agree with TRBD1. The origin of this receptor is a woman in her forties or fifties with acute or convalescent COVID-19. The material sequenced was peripheral blood. The CDR3 protein is CASWDRGLNQPQHF. In DNA, the CDR3 is TGTGCCAGCTGGGACAGGGGGCTAAATCAGCCCCAGCATTTT.